Presented here are 10 T cell receptor beta chains from one specimen sequenced in a study of a mutant IDH1 vaccine in newly diagnosed glioma. Their target antigens are unknown. Time point given: week 11, during vaccination. Doses consisted of 300 ug of mutant IDH1 20-mer peptide each, paired with topical imiquimod. Using immunoSEQ multiplex PCR, the repertoire was profiled, and TCRdb retains in-frame clones only, with some absent. The sample holds 100,000 to 120,000 clones, roughly nine tenths seen once. The specimen was PBMCs, collected from a glioma patient whose treatment included an IDH1 peptide vaccine. These receptors were obtained from a woman in her forties or fifties with glioma.

The chain has TRBV13 and TRBJ2-1; 12 bases line up with TRBD2. This CDR3 region has 16 residues. Germline values: CDR1 PRHDT, CDR2 FYEKMQ (reference sequence). V shed 3 bases, J shed 7 bases, and the junction held 7 bases outside the gene matches. The CDR3 reads CASSFYGLAGGNEQFF. CDR3 bases: TGTGCCAGCAGCTTCTATGGCCTAGCGGGAGGGAATGAGCAGTTCTTC.

In nucleotides, the CDR3 is TGTGCCAGCAGCTTGGTTGGGAGCACAGATACGCAGTATTTT. Its protein is CASSLVGSTDTQYF. The chain joins TRBV5-5 to TRBJ2-3; D is ambiguous. Germline CDR1 reads SGHKS; CDR2 reads YYEKEE (reference sequence). CDR3 length: 14 residues. The V gene lost 0 bases and the J gene lost 0 bases, with 5 bases spanning the gap.

CDR3 residues: CASSLRLHYEQYF. In nucleotides, the CDR3 is TGTGCCAGCAGCTTAAGGCTCCACTACGAGCAGTACTTC. This sequence joins TRBV11-2 and TRBJ2-7; D uncertain. Trimming shortened V by 2 bases and J by 3 bases, and 8 bases separated the two germline ends. The germline V gene has CDR1 SGHAT and CDR2 FQNNGV. This CDR3 contains 13 residues.

The chain recombines TRBV6-6 with TRBJ2-5; 9 bases agree with TRBD1. The CDR3 consists of 15 residues. V was clipped by 2 bases and J by 4 bases; unmatched bases: 5. CDR1 and CDR2 from the germline V gene are MNHNY and SVGAGI (reference sequence). In nucleotides, the CDR3 is TGTGCCAGCAGTTACGCGGGACAGGGCGGAGAGACCCAGTACTTC. It is translated as CASSYAGQGGETQYF.

The V gene is TRBV5-4, the J gene TRBJ2-5; D gene ambiguous. The CDR3 has 11 amino acids. Germline CDR1 is SGHNT and CDR2 is YYREEE (reference sequence). Trimming pared 4 bases from V and 7 bases from J, leaving 8 bases between. CDR3 region: CASSATGTQYF. CDR3 DNA: TGTGCCAGCAGCGCCACTGGGACCCAGTACTTC.

The V call is TRBV7-9, the J call TRBJ2-1; 7 bases are shared with TRBD2. V shed 3 bases, J shed 6 bases, and the junction held 14 bases outside the gene matches. CDR3 length: 17 amino acids. Germline V gives CDR1 SEHNR, CDR2 FQNEAQ (reference sequence). The CDR3 nucleotides read TGTGCCAGCAGCTTTCGCCTAGCGGTTAACTTAGGCAATGAGCAGTTCTTC. Protein: CASSFRLAVNLGNEQFF.

About this clone itself: The junction shows a germline mismatch at one end, possibly a read error. The chain recombines TRBV11-2 with TRBJ1-3; D is possibly TRBD1 (5 bases). The length of the CDR3 is 14 residues. Germline values: CDR1 SGHAT, CDR2 FQNNGV. CDR3 bases: TGTGCCAGCAGCTTAGGACCCCGGACACCCGGTTTGGATTTT. Translating it yields CASSLGPRTPGLDF.

The rearrangement uses TRBV6-4 and TRBJ1-6; TRBD1 might be the D (5 bases). V was clipped by 8 bases and J by 2 bases, with 10 bases between them. CDR3 size: 14 residues. Germline values: CDR1 MRHNA, CDR2 SNTAGT. The CDR3 loop reads CASAGTAYNSPLHF. The CDR3 DNA is TGTGCCAGCGCTGGGACGGCCTATAATTCACCCCTCCACTTT.

The chain links TRBV11-2 to TRBJ1-4; D is possibly TRBD1 (5 bases). The germline V and J ends were trimmed by 2 bases and 5 bases, with 15 bases remaining between them. Germline V gene data show CDR1 as SGHAT and CDR2 as FQNNGV. This CDR3 comprises 16 residues. The CDR3 DNA follows: TGTGCCAGCAGCTTATCACGGGAGCAGGGAAATGAAAAACTGTTTTTT. Residues: CASSLSREQGNEKLFF.

The chain employs TRBV18 and TRBJ1-1, with D possibly matching TRBD1 (6 bases). The germline V gene encodes CDR1 KGHSH and CDR2 LQKENI. Trimming shortened V by 4 bases and J by 10 bases, and 19 bases separated the two germline ends. There are 14 residues in the CDR3. The CDR3 coding sequence is TGTGCCAGCTCACTCGTAGGGGGTTTGATTGGAGCTTTCTTT. It specifies CASSLVGGLIGAFF.